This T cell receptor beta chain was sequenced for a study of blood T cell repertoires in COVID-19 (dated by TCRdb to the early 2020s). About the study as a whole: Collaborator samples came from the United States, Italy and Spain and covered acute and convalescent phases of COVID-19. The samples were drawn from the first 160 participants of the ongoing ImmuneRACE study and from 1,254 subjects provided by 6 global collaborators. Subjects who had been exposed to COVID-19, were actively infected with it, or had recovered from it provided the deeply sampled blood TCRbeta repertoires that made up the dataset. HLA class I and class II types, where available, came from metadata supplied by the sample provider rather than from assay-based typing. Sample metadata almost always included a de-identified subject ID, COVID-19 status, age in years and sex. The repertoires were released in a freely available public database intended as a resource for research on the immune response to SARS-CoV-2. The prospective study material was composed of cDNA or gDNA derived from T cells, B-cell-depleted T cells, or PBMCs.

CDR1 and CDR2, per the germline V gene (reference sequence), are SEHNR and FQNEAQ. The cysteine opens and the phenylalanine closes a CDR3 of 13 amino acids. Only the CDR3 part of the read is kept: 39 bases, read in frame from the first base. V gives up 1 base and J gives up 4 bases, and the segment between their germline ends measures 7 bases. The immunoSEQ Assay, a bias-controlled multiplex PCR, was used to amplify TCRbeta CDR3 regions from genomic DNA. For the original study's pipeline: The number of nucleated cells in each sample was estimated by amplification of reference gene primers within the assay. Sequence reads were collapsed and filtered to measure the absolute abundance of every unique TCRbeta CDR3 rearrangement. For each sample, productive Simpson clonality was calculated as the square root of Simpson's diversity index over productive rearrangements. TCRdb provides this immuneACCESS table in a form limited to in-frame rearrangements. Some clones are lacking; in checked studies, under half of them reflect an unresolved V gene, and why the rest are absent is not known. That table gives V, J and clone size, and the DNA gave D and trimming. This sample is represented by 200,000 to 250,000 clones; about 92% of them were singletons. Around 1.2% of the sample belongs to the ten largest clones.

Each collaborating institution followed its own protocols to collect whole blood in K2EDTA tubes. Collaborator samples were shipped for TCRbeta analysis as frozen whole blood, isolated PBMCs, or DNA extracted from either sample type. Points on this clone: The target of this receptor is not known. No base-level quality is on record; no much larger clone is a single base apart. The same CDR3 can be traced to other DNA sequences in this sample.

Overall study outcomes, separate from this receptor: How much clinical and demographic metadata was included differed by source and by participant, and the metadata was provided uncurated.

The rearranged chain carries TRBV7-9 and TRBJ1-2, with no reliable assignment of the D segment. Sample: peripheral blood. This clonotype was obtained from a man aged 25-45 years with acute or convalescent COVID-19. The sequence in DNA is TGTGCCAGCAGCTTAGGTCAGATCTATGGCTACACCTTC. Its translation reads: CASSLGQIYGYTF.